This TCR beta chain appears in the sequencing data of a study of early T cells in non-severe SARS-CoV-2 infection. Across the whole study: The study sequenced bulk RNA from unsorted whole blood, with chains unpaired. Broader study findings: Anti-spike CD8 responses were favored in VDJdb matching, and private and CD4 specificities were missed.

The protocol attached unique molecular identifiers to individual cDNA molecules. TCRdb independently ran MiXCR on the 5' RACE reads; one entry per CDR3 protein. In the table there are tens of thousands of distinct CDR3 sequences, about 15% of which are singletons. This CDR3 is built from 17 residues. Between the trimmed V and J ends, which lost 3 bases and 2 bases, there was a span of 20 bases. A word on this clonotype: Its specificity is not known.

This clonotype was obtained from an adult who was a healthcare worker with PCR-confirmed SARS-CoV-2 infection or an uninfected control (not recorded which). The sequencing used whole blood, collected at baseline. V is TRBV12-3 or TRBV12-4 and J is TRBJ2-7; perhaps TRBD2 as D (7 bases). For the CDR3, the DNA is TGTGCCAGCAGTTTCCGGAAGGGGGGGCGAGCCACCTACGAGCAGTACTTC. It specifies CASSFRKGGRATYEQYF.